This passage covers 13 T cell receptor beta chains from one sample sequenced in a study of cytomegalovirus exposure and HLA in healthy donors. The PCR contained 60 Vbeta and 13 Jbeta primers. TCRdb's table, derived via immunoSEQ multiplex PCR, lists solely in-frame clones and lacks some. The sample carries 100,000 to 150,000 clones, roughly 80% recorded once. The specimen was PBMCs. These TCRs come from a male donor in good health and CMV-seronegative.

The V gene is TRBV19, the J gene TRBJ1-1, with D maybe TRBD1 (5 bases). Trimming cost V 7 bases and J 4 bases, with 16 bases left between them. The germline V gene has CDR1 LNHDA and CDR2 SQIVND (reference sequence). This CDR3 spans 14 amino acids. The CDR3 loop reads CASNPLQGGTEAFF. CDR3 in DNA: TGTGCCAGTAACCCCCTCCAGGGAGGCACTGAAGCTTTCTTT.

This chain uses TRBV7-9 with TRBJ1-1; perhaps TRBD1 as D (5 bases). This CDR3 comprises 13 residues. V lost 3 bases, J lost 1 base, and 6 bases lay in between. Per the germline V gene, CDR1 is SEHNR and CDR2 is FQNEAQ (reference sequence). The CDR3: CASSLTENTEAFF. The CDR3 nucleotides read TGTGCCAGCAGCTTGACAGAGAACACTGAAGCTTTCTTT.

The gene calls are TRBV5-4 and TRBJ2-5; D perhaps matches TRBD2 (5 bases). Per germline, CDR1 SGHNT and CDR2 YYREEE (reference sequence). Trimming pared 4 bases from V and 7 bases from J, leaving 23 bases between. The CDR3 is made up of 16 amino acids. The CDR3 loop reads CASSPPGSAHKGTQYF. The CDR3 coding sequence is TGTGCCAGCAGCCCGCCGGGGTCTGCCCACAAGGGGACCCAGTACTTC.

This clone was recorded a few times. This rearrangement joins TRBV6-1 to TRBJ2-1; maybe TRBD2 (6 bases). This CDR3 comprises 14 residues. Trimming shortened V by 6 bases and J by 3 bases, and 12 bases separated the two germline ends. Germline V gene sequence: CDR1 MNHNS, CDR2 SASEGT. The CDR3 loop is CASSAMTSYNEQFF. Here the CDR3 DNA reads TGTGCCAGCAGCGCCATGACTAGCTACAATGAGCAGTTCTTC.

This clone was counted only a few times. This chain uses TRBV7-9 with TRBJ1-1, with TRBD1 matching 10 bases. CDR3 length: 16 amino acids. The ends lost 10 bases at V and 3 bases at J; junction bases unmatched: 14. Germline V gene lookup returns CDR1 SEHNR and CDR2 FQNEAQ (reference sequence). The CDR3 reads CATHYGTGVLDTEAFF. The CDR3, as DNA: TGTGCCACCCACTATGGGACAGGGGTGTTGGACACTGAAGCTTTCTTT. Based on the CDR3 plus reference TRBV7-9 and TRBJ1-1, the full variable domain is DTGVSQNPRHKITKRGQNVTFRCDPISEHNRLYWYRQTLGQGPEFLTYFQNEAQLEKSRLLSDRFSAERPKGSFSTLEIQRTEQGDSAMYLCATHYGTGVLDTEAFFGQGTRLTVV.

This sequence joins TRBV15 and TRBJ1-2; 8 nucleotides line up with TRBD1. The trim removed 2 bases at V and 4 bases at J, leaving 6 bases unmatched. This CDR3 is 15 amino acids long. Germline V lookup: CDR1 LNHNV, CDR2 YYDKDF (reference sequence). The CDR3 region is CATSRRTGRSYGYTF. The CDR3 DNA reads as TGTGCCACCAGCAGAAGGACAGGGCGGTCCTATGGCTACACCTTC.

This clone was found a few times. The DNA is left out, because the CDR3 cannot be placed on it with certainty; the CDR3 is given as TCRdb lists it. The rearrangement joins TRBV27 to TRBJ2-1; the table's TRBD2 call for D was not verified on the DNA. The CDR3 length equals 15 residues, ends included. CDR1 and CDR2 from the germline V gene are MNHEY and SMNVEV (reference sequence). The chain's CDR3 is CASSSSGGPKNEQFF.

CDR3 loop: CASSKPTGQHYEQYF. The DNA for the CDR3 is TGTGCCAGCTCAAAACCTACGGGACAGCACTACGAGCAGTACTTC. V gene TRBV18 combines with J gene TRBJ2-7; 7 nucleotides align to TRBD1. J gave up 3 bases and V 5 bases, and 10 bases lay outside the gene matches. Germline loops: CDR1 KGHSH, CDR2 LQKENI. The CDR3 spans 15 residues.

The chain combines TRBV7-6 with TRBJ2-7; the D gene is possibly TRBD2 (5 bases). Trimming pared 4 bases from V and 4 bases from J, leaving 11 bases between. Looked up from germline, CDR1 is SGHVS and CDR2 is FNYEAQ. This CDR3 spans 13 amino acids. CDR3 residues: CASSSGGFYEQYF. DNA for the CDR3: TGTGCCAGCAGCTCAGGAGGATTTTACGAGCAGTACTTC.

The chain employs TRBV5-5 and TRBJ2-7; TRBD1 agrees at 7 bases. The V and J ends lost 4 bases and 2 bases, in that order; junction bases with no gene match: 12. CDR1 is SGHKS, CDR2 YYEKEE, per germline (reference sequence). This CDR3 region has 16 residues. The DNA for the CDR3 is TGTGCCAGCAGCATAACCCCGGACAGGAGAACCTACGAGCAGTACTTC. Its translation is CASSITPDRRTYEQYF.

J is TRBJ1-6 and V is TRBV15, with 7 bases identical to TRBD1. V was pared by 5 bases and J by 7 bases, with 5 bases of the junction left unmatched. Germline CDR1 and CDR2: LNHNV and YYDKDF (reference sequence). The CDR3 is made up of 14 amino acids. CDR3 sequence: CATSEGQANSPLHF. CDR3 nucleotides: TGTGCCACCAGCGAAGGACAGGCGAATTCACCCCTCCACTTT.

The chain's CDR3 is CASSSLSNQPQHF. The CDR3 DNA reads TGTGCCAGTAGTAGTCTTAGCAATCAGCCCCAGCATTTT. The rearrangement uses TRBV19 and TRBJ1-5; D ambiguous. V dropped 4 bases and J dropped 0 bases, with 4 bases sitting between them. The V gene's germline CDR1 is LNHDA and CDR2 SQIVND (reference sequence). This CDR3 region has 13 residues.

The rearrangement joins TRBV5-1 to TRBJ1-3; D gene uncertain. Germline V gene sequence: CDR1 SGHRS, CDR2 YFSETQ. This CDR3 comprises 14 residues. The V end was cut by 4 bases, the J end by 0 bases, with 8 bases between. CDR3 residues: CASSGGASGNTIYF. The CDR3 DNA reads TGCGCCAGCAGCGGCGGAGCCTCTGGAAACACCATATATTTT. Full variable domain (remainder filled in from reference TRBV5-1 and TRBJ1-3): KAGVTQTPRYLIKTRGQQVTLSCSPISGHRSVSWYQQTPGQGLQFLFEYFSETQRNKGNFPGRFSGRQFSNSRSEMNVSTLELGDSALYLCASSGGASGNTIYFGEGSWLTVV.